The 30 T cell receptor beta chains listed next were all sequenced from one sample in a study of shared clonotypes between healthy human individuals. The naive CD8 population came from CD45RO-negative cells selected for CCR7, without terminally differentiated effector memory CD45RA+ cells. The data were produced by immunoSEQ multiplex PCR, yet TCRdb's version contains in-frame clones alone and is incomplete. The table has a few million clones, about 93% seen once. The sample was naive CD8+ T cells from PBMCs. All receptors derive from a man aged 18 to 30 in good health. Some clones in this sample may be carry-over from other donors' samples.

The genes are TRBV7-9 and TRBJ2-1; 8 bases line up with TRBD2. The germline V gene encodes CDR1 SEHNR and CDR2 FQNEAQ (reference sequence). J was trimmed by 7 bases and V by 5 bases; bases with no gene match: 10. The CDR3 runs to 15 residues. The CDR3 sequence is CASSLPGTRSNEQFF. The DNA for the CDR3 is TGTGCCAGCAGCCTTCCCGGGACTAGAAGTAATGAGCAGTTCTTC.

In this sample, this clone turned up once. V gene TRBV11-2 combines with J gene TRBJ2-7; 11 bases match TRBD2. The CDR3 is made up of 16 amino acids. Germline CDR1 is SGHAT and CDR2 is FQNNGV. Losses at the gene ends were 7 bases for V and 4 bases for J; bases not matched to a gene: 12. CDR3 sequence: CASTGHSGRGRYEQYF. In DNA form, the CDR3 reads TGTGCCAGCACCGGACATAGCGGGAGGGGACGATACGAGCAGTACTTC. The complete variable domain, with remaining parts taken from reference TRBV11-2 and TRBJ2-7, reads EAGVAQSPRYKIIEKRQSVAFWCNPISGHATLYWYQQILGQGPKLLIQFQNNGVVDDSQLPKDRFSAERLKGVDSTLKIQPAKLEDSAVYLCASTGHSGRGRYEQYFGPGTRLTVT.

The CDR3 nucleotides are TGTGCCAGCAGCTTAAGCGGGAGGCCCTACGAGCAGTACTTC. Translating it yields CASSLSGRPYEQYF. This chain uses TRBV11-2 with TRBJ2-7, with 9 bases identical to TRBD2. The CDR3 has 14 residues. CDR1 SGHAT and CDR2 FQNNGV come from the germline V gene. J was trimmed by 2 bases and V by 2 bases; bases with no gene match: 1.

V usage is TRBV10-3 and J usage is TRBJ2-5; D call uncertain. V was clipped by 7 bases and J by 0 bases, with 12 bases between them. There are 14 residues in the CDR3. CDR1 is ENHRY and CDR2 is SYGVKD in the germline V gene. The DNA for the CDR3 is TGTGCCATCATGGAATCCGTGGACCAAGAGACCCAGTACTTC. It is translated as CAIMESVDQETQYF.

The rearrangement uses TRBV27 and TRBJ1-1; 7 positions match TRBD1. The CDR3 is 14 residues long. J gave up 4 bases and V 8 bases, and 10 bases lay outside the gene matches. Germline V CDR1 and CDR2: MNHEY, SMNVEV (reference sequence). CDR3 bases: TGTGCCAGCTCCGTCAGGGGGGGAGTCACTGAAGCTTTCTTT. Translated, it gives CASSVRGGVTEAFF.

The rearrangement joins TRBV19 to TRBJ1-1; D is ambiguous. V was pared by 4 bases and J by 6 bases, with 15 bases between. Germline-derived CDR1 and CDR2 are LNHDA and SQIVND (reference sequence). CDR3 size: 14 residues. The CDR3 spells CASSKEPTGPEAFF. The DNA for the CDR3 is TGTGCCAGTAGTAAGGAGCCCACGGGCCCTGAAGCTTTCTTT.

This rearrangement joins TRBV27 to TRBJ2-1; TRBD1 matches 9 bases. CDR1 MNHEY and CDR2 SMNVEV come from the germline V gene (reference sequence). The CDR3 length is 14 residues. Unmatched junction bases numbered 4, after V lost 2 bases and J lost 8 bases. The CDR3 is CASSLGQGFHEQFF. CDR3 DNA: TGTGCCAGCAGTTTAGGACAGGGGTTCCATGAGCAGTTCTTC.

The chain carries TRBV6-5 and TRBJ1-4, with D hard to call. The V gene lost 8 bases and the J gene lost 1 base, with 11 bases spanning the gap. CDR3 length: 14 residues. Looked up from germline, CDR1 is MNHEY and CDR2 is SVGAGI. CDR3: CASRDGGTNEKLFF. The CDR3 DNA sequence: TGTGCCAGCCGAGACGGCGGAACTAATGAAAAACTGTTTTTT.

The CDR3 DNA reads TGCAGCGTTGTTACCTGGACCGCAAACAATGAGCAGTTCTTC. Its translation: CSVVTWTANNEQFF. The genes are TRBV29-1 and TRBJ2-1; no reliable D call. This CDR3 has 14 amino acids. Germline V CDR1 and CDR2: SQVTM, ANQGSEA. Trimming pared 4 bases from V and 5 bases from J, leaving 15 bases between.

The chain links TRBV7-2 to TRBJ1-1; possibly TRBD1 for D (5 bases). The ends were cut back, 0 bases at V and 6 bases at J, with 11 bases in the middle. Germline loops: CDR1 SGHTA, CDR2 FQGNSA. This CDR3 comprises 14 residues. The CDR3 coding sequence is TGTGCCAGCAGCTTAGCAACTACAGGCGCTGAAGCTTTCTTT. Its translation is CASSLATTGAEAFF.

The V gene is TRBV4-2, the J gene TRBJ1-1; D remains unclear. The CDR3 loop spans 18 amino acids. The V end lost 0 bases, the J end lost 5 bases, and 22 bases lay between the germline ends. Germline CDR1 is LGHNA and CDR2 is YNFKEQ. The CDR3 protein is CASSQDTDASEDRTEAFF. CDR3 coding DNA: TGTGCCAGCAGCCAAGATACTGACGCCAGTGAGGATAGGACTGAAGCTTTCTTT.

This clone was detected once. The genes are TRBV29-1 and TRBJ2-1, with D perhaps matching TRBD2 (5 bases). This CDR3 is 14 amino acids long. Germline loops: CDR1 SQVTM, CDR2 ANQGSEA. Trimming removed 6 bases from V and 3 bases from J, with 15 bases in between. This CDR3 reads CSVRAETLYNEQFF. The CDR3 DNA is TGCAGCGTGAGAGCGGAGACCCTCTACAATGAGCAGTTCTTC.

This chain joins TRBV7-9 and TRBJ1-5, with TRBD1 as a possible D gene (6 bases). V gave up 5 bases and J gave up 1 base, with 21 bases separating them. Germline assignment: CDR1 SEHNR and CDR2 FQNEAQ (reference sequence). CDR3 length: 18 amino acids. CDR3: CASSEGGAPPGSNQPQHF. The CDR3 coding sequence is TGTGCCAGCAGCGAAGGGGGGGCCCCCCCTGGCAGCAATCAGCCCCAGCATTTT.

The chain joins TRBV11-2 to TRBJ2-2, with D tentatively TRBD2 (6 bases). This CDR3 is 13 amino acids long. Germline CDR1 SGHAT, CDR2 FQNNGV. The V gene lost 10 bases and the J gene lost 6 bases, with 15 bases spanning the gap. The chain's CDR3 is CATPLGGPGELFF. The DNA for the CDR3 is TGTGCCACCCCGCTCGGAGGGCCCGGGGAGCTGTTTTTT.

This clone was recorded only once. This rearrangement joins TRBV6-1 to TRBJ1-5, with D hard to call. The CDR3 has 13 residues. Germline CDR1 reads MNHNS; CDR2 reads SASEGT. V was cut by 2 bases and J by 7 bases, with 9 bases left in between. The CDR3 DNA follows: TGTGCCAGCAGTGAAAAGGTCAGGCAGCCCCAGCATTTT. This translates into CASSEKVRQPQHF.

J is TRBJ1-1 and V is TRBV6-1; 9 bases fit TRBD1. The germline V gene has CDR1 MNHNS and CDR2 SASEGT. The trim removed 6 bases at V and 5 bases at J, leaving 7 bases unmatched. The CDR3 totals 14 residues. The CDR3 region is CASSVGTGWTEAFF. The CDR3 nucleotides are TGTGCCAGCAGCGTAGGGACAGGGTGGACTGAAGCTTTCTTT.

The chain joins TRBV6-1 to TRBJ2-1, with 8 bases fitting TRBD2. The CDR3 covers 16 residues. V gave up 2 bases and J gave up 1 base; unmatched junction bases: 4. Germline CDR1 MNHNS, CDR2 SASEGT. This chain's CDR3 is CASSELAGLSYNEQFF. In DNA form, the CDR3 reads TGTGCCAGCAGTGAACTAGCGGGCCTTTCCTACAATGAGCAGTTCTTC.

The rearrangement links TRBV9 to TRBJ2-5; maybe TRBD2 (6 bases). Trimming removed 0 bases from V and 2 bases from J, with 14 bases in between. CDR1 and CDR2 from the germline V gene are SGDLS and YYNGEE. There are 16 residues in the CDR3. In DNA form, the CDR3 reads TGTGCCAGCAGCGTAGGCCTAGCGAGGTGGCAAGAGACCCAGTACTTC. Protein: CASSVGLARWQETQYF.

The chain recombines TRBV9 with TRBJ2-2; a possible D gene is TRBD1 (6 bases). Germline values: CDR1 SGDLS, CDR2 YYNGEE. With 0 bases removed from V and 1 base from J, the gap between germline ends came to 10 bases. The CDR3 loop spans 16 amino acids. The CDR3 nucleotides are TGTGCCAGCAGCGTAGCTTTACAGGGGAACACCGGGGAGCTGTTTTTT. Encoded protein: CASSVALQGNTGELFF.

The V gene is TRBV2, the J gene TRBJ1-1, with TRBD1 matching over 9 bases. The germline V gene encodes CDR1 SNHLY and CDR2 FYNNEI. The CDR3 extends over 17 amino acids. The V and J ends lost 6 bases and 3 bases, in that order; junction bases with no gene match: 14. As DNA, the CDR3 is TGTGCCAGCAGAGCCCGGGACAGGGAGGGTATGGACACTGAAGCTTTCTTT. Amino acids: CASRARDREGMDTEAFF. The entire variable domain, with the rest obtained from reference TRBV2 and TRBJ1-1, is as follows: EPEVTQTPSHQVTQMGQEVILRCVPISNHLYFYWYRQILGQKVEFLVSFYNNEISEKSEIFDDQFSVERPDGSNFTLKIRSTKLEDSAMYFCASRARDREGMDTEAFFGQGTRLTVV.

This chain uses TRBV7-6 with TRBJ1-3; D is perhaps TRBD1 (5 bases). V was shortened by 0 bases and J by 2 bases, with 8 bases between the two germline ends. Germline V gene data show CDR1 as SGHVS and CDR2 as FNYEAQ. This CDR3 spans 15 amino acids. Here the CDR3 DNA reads TGTGCCAGCAGCTTAGCGTGGACACCTGGAAACACCATATATTTT. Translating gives CASSLAWTPGNTIYF. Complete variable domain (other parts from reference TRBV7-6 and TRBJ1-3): GAGVSQSPRYKVTKRGQDVALRCDPISGHVSLYWYRQALGQGPEFLTYFNYEAQQDKSGLPNDRFSAERPEGSISTLTIQRTEQRDSAMYRCASSLAWTPGNTIYFGEGSWLTVV.

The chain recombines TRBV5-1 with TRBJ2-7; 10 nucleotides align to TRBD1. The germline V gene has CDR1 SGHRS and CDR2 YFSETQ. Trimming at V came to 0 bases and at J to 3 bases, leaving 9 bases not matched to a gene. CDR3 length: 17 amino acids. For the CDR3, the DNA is TGCGCCAGCAGCTTGGTTTCTCGGACAGGGGGTGTCTACGAGCAGTACTTC. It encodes CASSLVSRTGGVYEQYF.

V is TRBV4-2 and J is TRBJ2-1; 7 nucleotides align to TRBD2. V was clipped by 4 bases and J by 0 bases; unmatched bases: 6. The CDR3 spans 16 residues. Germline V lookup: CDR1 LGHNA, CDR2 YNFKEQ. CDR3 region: CASSPTIAGSYNEQFF. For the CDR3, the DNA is TGTGCCAGCAGCCCGACCATAGCGGGCTCCTACAATGAGCAGTTCTTC.

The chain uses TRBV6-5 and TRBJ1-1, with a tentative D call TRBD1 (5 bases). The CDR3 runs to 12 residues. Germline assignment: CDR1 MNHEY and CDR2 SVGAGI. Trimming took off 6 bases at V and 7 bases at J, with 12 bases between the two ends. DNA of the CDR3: TGTGCCAGCAGCTCCAGGGTCGGTGAAGCTTTCTTT. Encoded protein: CASSSRVGEAFF.

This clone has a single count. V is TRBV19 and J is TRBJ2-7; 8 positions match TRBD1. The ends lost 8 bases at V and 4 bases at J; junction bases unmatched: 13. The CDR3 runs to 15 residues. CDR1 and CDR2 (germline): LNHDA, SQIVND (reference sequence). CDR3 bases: TGTGCCAGTTCCGTAAGGACAGGGTCTCAATACGAGCAGTACTTC. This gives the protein CASSVRTGSQYEQYF.

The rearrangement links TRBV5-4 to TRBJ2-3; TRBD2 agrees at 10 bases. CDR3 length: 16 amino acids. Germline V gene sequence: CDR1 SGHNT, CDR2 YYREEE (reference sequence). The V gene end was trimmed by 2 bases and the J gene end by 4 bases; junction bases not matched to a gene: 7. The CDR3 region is CASSLPGLATADTQYF. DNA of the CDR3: TGTGCCAGCAGCTTACCGGGACTAGCGACGGCAGATACGCAGTATTTT.

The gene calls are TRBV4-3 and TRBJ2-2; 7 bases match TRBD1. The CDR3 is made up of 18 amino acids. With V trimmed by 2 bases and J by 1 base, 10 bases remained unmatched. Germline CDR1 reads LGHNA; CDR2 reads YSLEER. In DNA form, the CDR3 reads TGCGCCAGCAGCCAATTCACCGGGACAGAGAAGAACACCGGGGAGCTGTTTTTT. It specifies CASSQFTGTEKNTGELFF.

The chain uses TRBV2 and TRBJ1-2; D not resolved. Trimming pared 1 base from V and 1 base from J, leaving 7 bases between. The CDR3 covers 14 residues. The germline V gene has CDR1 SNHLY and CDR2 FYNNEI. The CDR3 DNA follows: TGTGCCAGCAGTGAAGTCGCAGATAACTATGGCTACACCTTC. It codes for CASSEVADNYGYTF.

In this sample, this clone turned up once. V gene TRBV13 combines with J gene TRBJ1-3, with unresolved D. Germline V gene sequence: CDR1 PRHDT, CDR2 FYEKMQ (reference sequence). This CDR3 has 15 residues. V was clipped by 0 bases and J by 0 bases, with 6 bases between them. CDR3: CASSLGVRSGNTIYF. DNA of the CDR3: TGTGCCAGCAGCTTAGGTGTCCGCTCTGGAAACACCATATATTTT.

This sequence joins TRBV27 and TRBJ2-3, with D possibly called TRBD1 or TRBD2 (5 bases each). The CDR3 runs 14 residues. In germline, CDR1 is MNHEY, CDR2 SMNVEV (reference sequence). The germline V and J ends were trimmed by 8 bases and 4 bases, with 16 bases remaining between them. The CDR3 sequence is CASGAGTYPDTQYF. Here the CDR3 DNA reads TGTGCCAGCGGGGCAGGGACCTACCCAGATACGCAGTATTTT.